This is a list of T cell receptor beta chains from one sample in a study of T-cell reconstitution after alpha-beta-depleted transplantation in children. TCRdb ran MiXCR on the PCR reads and lists one entry per CDR3 protein. Of approximately 650,000 distinct CDR3 sequences listed, roughly 14% are singletons. Source: PBMCs, taken before TCRalphabeta/CD19-depleted stem cell transplant. These receptors were obtained from a girl under 10 years old with congenital amegakaryocytic thrombocytopenia, due to receive a stem cell transplant. CDR3s include the opening cysteine and the closing phenylalanine or tryptophan. The order of the fields is clone size, D gene, J gene, V gene, CDR3 protein, CDR3 DNA. D genes are given only for firm matches. Some rows have no size entry. The others give once, few or many, or a class for an expanded clone.

>many|TRBD2|TRBJ2-1|TRBV12-3/TRBV12-4
CASSLELAASNEQFF
TGTGCCAGCAGTTTAGAACTAGCGGCCTCCAATGAGCAGTTCTTC
>many|TRBD2|TRBJ2-3|TRBV6-1
CASSPLRGRVTDTQYF
TGTGCCAGCAGTCCCCTTCGCGGGAGAGTCACAGATACGCAGTATTTT
>many|.|TRBJ2-7|TRBV4-1
CASSQDWRATGVTYEQYF
TGCGCCAGCAGCCAAGATTGGCGGGCCACCGGTGTAACCTACGAGCAGTACTTC
>once|.|TRBJ2-2|TRBV30
CAWEGGFDTGELFF
TGTGCCTGGGAAGGGGGGTTTGACACCGGGGAGCTGTTTTTT
>few|TRBD1|TRBJ2-7|TRBV6-5
CASSSVFTGGSYEQYF
TGTGCCAGCAGTTCCGTTTTCACAGGGGGATCCTACGAGCAGTACTTC
>.|.|TRBJ2-1|TRBV10-3
CAISEFGEQFF
TGTGCCATCAGTGAGTTTGGTGAGCAGTTCTTC
>few|.|TRBJ2-1|TRBV5-1
CASSLANGYNEQFF
TGCGCCAGCAGCTTGGCTAACGGCTACAATGAGCAGTTCTTC
>few|TRBD2|TRBJ2-4|TRBV28
CASSSPGGGNIQYF
TGTGCCAGCAGTTCCCCCGGGGGAGGGAACATTCAGTACTTC
>.|TRBD2|TRBJ2-1|TRBV28
CASTLGSGSHNEQFF
TGTGCCAGCACCCTCGGTAGCGGGAGTCACAATGAGCAGTTCTTC
>few|.|TRBJ1-5|TRBV5-1
CASSPWSISEGNQPQHF
TGCGCCAGCAGCCCATGGTCAATCAGCGAGGGCAATCAGCCCCAGCATTTT
>.|.|TRBJ2-1|TRBV7-9
CVLRGEKNEQFF
TGTGTCCTGAGGGGGGAGAAGAATGAGCAGTTCTTC
>.|TRBD1|TRBJ2-5|TRBV5-1
CASSRTGEVQETQYF
TGCGCCAGCAGCAGAACAGGGGAAGTCCAAGAGACCCAGTACTTC
>.|.|TRBJ1-3|TRBV27
CASSGVQDSGNTIYF
TGTGCCAGCAGTGGGGTACAGGACTCTGGAAACACCATATATTTT
>many|TRBD1|TRBJ2-1|TRBV15
CATSRGQMDEQFF
TGTGCCACCAGCAGGGGACAGATGGATGAGCAGTTCTTC
>many|.|TRBJ2-2|TRBV2
CASRPSSGFTGELFF
TGTGCCAGCAGACCCAGTAGCGGATTCACCGGGGAGCTGTTTTTT
>many|.|TRBJ1-1|TRBV6-2/TRBV6-3
CASSRVGNTEAFF
TGTGCCAGCAGTCGGGTAGGGAACACTGAAGCTTTCTTT
>few|TRBD2|TRBJ2-1|TRBV20-1
CSAREAGVSYNEQFF
TGCAGTGCTAGAGAGGCGGGAGTATCCTACAATGAGCAGTTCTTC
>many|.|TRBJ2-1|TRBV5-1
CASSSTDWVGPRDEQFF
TGCGCCAGCAGCTCTACCGACTGGGTGGGGCCTCGCGATGAGCAGTTCTTC
>many|.|TRBJ2-1|TRBV4-1
CASSQEPAVDEQFF
TGCGCCAGCAGCCAAGAGCCAGCCGTCGATGAGCAGTTCTTC
>many|TRBD1|TRBJ2-7|TRBV20-1
CSARSSGDRQYF
TGCAGTGCTAGGTCGAGTGGGGACAGGCAGTACTTC
>few|TRBD1|TRBJ2-5|TRBV4-1
CASSQPTGQETQYF
TGCGCCAGCAGCCAGCCGACAGGGCAAGAGACCCAGTACTTC
>many|TRBD1|TRBJ1-2|TRBV6-1
CASRDGQGGGYTF
TGTGCCAGCAGGGACGGACAGGGCGGTGGCTACACCTTC
>few|TRBD2|TRBJ2-1|TRBV7-8
CASSFQSGLAYNEQFF
TGTGCCAGCAGCTTTCAGTCGGGACTAGCCTACAATGAGCAGTTCTTC
>.|.|TRBJ1-4|TRBV28
CASSLGTGLNEKLFF
TGTGCCAGCAGTTTAGGAACCGGGCTTAATGAAAAACTGTTTTTT
>.|.|TRBJ2-1|TRBV5-1
CASSLDRVGDEQFF
TGCGCCAGCAGCTTGGACAGGGTTGGTGATGAGCAGTTCTTC
>many|.|TRBJ2-2|TRBV15
CATSREASSNTGELFF
TGTGCCACCAGCAGAGAGGCTAGCTCCAACACCGGGGAGCTGTTTTTT
>many|.|TRBJ2-3|TRBV7-9
CASTPLGETNVGTQYF
TGTGCCAGCACACCCCTGGGGGAGACGAACGTGGGTACGCAGTATTTT
>few|.|TRBJ2-2|TRBV4-2
CASSQLYGVANTGELFF
TGTGCCAGCAGCCAACTTTATGGGGTAGCTAACACCGGGGAGCTGTTTTTT
>.|.|TRBJ1-2|TRBV7-9
CASSLDGTYGYTF
TGTGCCAGCAGCTTAGATGGAACCTATGGCTACACCTTC
>many|TRBD2|TRBJ2-3|TRBV29-1
CSVDASGGGRTPAGTTQYF
TGCAGCGTTGATGCGTCGGGCGGCGGGAGGACACCGGCCGGGACTACGCAGTATTTT
>many|.|TRBJ1-2|TRBV29-1
CSVRNIYGYTF
TGCAGCGTTCGCAATATCTATGGCTACACCTTC
>.|TRBD2|TRBJ2-1|TRBV12-3/TRBV12-4
CASSPKGLAINEQFF
TGTGCCAGCAGTCCAAAGGGACTAGCTATAAATGAGCAGTTCTTC
>.|.|TRBJ2-3|TRBV12-3/TRBV12-4
CASSSWRDSPRDAQYF
TGTGCCAGCAGTTCCTGGCGGGACTCCCCCAGGGATGCGCAGTATTTT
>.|TRBD2|TRBJ2-5|TRBV11-2
CASSSAGVPETQYF
TGTGCCAGCAGCTCAGCGGGAGTCCCGGAGACCCAGTACTTC
>many|TRBD2|TRBJ2-1|TRBV20-1
CSARDPTSEHYNEQFF
TGCAGTGCTAGAGATCCGACTAGCGAGCATTACAATGAGCAGTTCTTC
>many|TRBD1|TRBJ1-4|TRBV7-2
CASSLQPGQEKEKLFF
TGTGCCAGCAGCTTACAACCGGGACAGGAGAAGGAAAAACTGTTTTTT
>few|TRBD1|TRBJ1-1|TRBV5-1
CASSISPQGAGTEAFF
TGCGCCAGCAGCATAAGCCCGCAGGGGGCCGGTACTGAAGCTTTCTTT
>few|.|TRBJ1-2|TRBV16
CASRPLLISANYGYTF
TGTGCCAGCAGACCCCTACTCATATCTGCTAACTATGGCTACACCTTC
>.|.|TRBJ2-3|TRBV12-3/TRBV12-4
CASSPSHRSFIVDTQYF
TGTGCCAGCAGTCCTTCGCACCGTAGTTTCATTGTGGATACGCAGTATTTT
>.|TRBD2|TRBJ2-5|TRBV20-1
CSVTTAGVGETQYF
TGCAGTGTTACCACCGCGGGAGTTGGAGAGACCCAGTACTTC
>few|TRBD2|TRBJ2-1|TRBV20-1
CSAREWTGGEQFF
TGCAGTGCTAGAGAGTGGACGGGAGGTGAGCAGTTCTTC
>.|.|TRBJ2-6|TRBV6-1
CASGGPGFYSGANVLTF
TGTGCCAGTGGCGGTCCAGGGTTTTACTCTGGGGCCAACGTCCTGACTTTC
>many|.|TRBJ1-5|TRBV4-2
CASSQGTLSNQPQHF
TGTGCCAGCAGCCAAGGGACGCTTAGCAATCAGCCCCAGCATTTT
>once|TRBD1|TRBJ2-1|TRBV7-9
CASNGQGAVYNEQFF
TGTGCCAGCAACGGACAGGGGGCAGTGTACAATGAGCAGTTCTTC
>.|.|TRBJ2-7|TRBV11-2
CASSVTRDEQYF
TGTGCCAGCAGCGTGACCAGGGACGAGCAGTACTTC
>.|TRBD1|TRBJ2-7|TRBV20-1
CSATTGTGGVEQYF
TGCAGTGCTACAACCGGGACAGGGGGCGTCGAGCAGTACTTC
>few|.|TRBJ1-4|TRBV29-1
CSVSGVVGKLFF
TGCAGCGTTTCCGGGGTTGTGGGAAAACTGTTTTTT
>many|.|TRBJ1-5|TRBV7-2
CASSLRVGQSNQPQHF
TGTGCCAGCAGCTTAAGGGTCGGACAGAGCAATCAGCCCCAGCATTTT